In its sample, the clone carrying this T cell receptor (beta chain) was seen many times. What it binds is not known. Based on clinical symptoms, serum thyroxine and TRAb, thyroid ultrasound and orbital computed tomography, diagnoses were reached. Trimming took off 5 bases at V and 6 bases at J, with 22 bases between the two ends. The CDR3 is made up of 17 amino acids. Amplified TCR beta CDR3 regions came from RNA transcripts. A first-round RT-PCR of the TCR CDR3 used the HTBI primer set. Using its own MiXCR run on the multiplex PCR reads, TCRdb lists one record per CDR3 protein. The repertoire consists of fewer than 750,000 distinct CDR3 sequences, with roughly 15% occurring once and the leading ten covering around an eighth. This entry belongs to a study of T cells in Graves' hyperthyroidism and ophthalmopathy. Study overall: Peripheral blood was taken when the disease was first diagnosed, before any treatment began. Study-level findings and limits: Expanded thyroid clonotypes (above 0.001) were mostly also found in blood. Separation of ophthalmopathy from stable hyperthyroidism was achieved by a 13 V-J model.

The rearrangement uses TRBV12-3 or TRBV12-4 and TRBJ2-2; D remains ambiguous. The receptor was derived from a woman between 50 and 59 years old with Graves' ophthalmopathy. The sequenced material came from blood. The CDR3, as DNA: TGTGCCAGCAGTAGGGTGGGAAGAGGATTTGACGCCGGGGAGCTGTTTTTT. It codes for CASSRVGRGFDAGELFF.